Reported below is one T cell receptor (beta chain). This sample was taken from a study of OX40 agonist ivuxolimab in advanced cancers. V was clipped by 6 bases and J by 6 bases, with 21 bases between them. Germline V gives CDR1 SGHTA, CDR2 FQGTGA. The CDR3 loop spans 15 amino acids. TCRdb's table, derived via immunoSEQ multiplex PCR, lists solely in-frame clones and lacks some. Among tens of thousands of clones listed, 75% to 95% were seen once. The specimen comprised CD4+ or CD8+ T cells sorted from blood, sampled in a trial of the OX40 agonist ivuxolimab. The rearrangement joins TRBV7-3 to TRBJ2-7; D uncertain. The TCR sequence derives from an adult with an advanced solid tumor such as melanoma, head and neck, liver or kidney cancer. The CDR3 region has the DNA TGTGCCAGCAGTCCCTCGGCGGCCCCGAGTAGCGAGCAGTACTTC. Protein product: CASSPSAAPSSEQYF.